This TCR beta chain was sequenced during a study of vaccination and CD4 T cells after COVID-19. About the study: The stimulus for the cells was overlapping spike peptides derived from SARS-CoV-2, HCoV-NL63, HCoV-OC43 and HCoV-229E.

Treatment described: roughly 10-day PBMC culture with coronavirus spike peptide pools or control peptides (ViraFEST assay). Cultured CD4+ T cell DNA underwent sequencing with the Oncomine TCR Beta short-read assay. TCRdb processed the PCR reads anew with MiXCR; each CDR3 protein has one entry. This table has around 14,000 distinct CDR3 sequences, roughly half appearing once. For this clonotype: Its antigen remains unknown.

The CDR3 totals 16 residues. Losses at the gene ends were 0 bases for V and 8 bases for J; bases not matched to a gene: 10. Germline values: CDR1 DFQATT, CDR2 SNEGSKA (reference sequence). The material sequenced was CD4+ T cells from blood, cultured in vitro. This sequence was found in a human donor who had recovered from COVID-19. The J gene is TRBJ2-3, the V gene TRBV20-1; the match to TRBD1 covers 11 bases. The CDR3 DNA is TGCAGTGCTAGAGATGGGGACAGGGGGTCCTTCGGTACGCAGTATTTT. It codes for CSARDGDRGSFGTQYF.